These 27 T cell receptor beta chains originate from one sample sequenced in a study of blood T cell repertoires in COVID-19. Profiled with immunoSEQ multiplex PCR; TCRdb holds only in-frame clones, not every one. The profile shows 70,000 to 90,000 clones, 85% of them singletons. Sequenced input: peripheral blood. The receptors were sampled from a man aged 55 to 70 with acute or convalescent COVID-19.

This chain links TRBV5-8 with TRBJ1-1; 7 bases fit TRBD1. CDR1 is SGHTS and CDR2 is YDEGEE in the germline V gene. The V gene end was trimmed by 1 base and the J gene end by 0 bases; junction bases not matched to a gene: 9. The CDR3 contains 17 residues. The CDR3 here is CASSLKRGTVMNTEAFF. As DNA, the CDR3 is TGTGCCAGCAGCTTGAAACGAGGGACAGTCATGAACACTGAAGCTTTCTTT.

This sequence joins TRBV7-9 and TRBJ1-1; D uncertain. Per germline, CDR1 SEHNR and CDR2 FQNEAQ (reference sequence). V was trimmed by 5 bases and J by 3 bases, leaving 10 bases between them. This CDR3 has 13 amino acids. CDR3 DNA sequence: TGTGCCAGCAGCCCCGAGAGGGACACTGAAGCTTTCTTT. As protein: CASSPERDTEAFF.

This clone was observed once. The chain has TRBV10-3 and TRBJ2-5, with D possibly TRBD1 on 5 matching bases. The CDR3 is made up of 14 amino acids. The V gene lost 0 bases and the J gene lost 2 bases, with 7 bases spanning the gap. Germline-derived CDR1 and CDR2 are ENHRY and SYGVKD. The CDR3 loop reads CAISESSGQETQYF. The CDR3 nucleotides read TGTGCCATCAGTGAGTCGTCAGGGCAAGAGACCCAGTACTTC.

In its sample, this clone was seen once. V gene TRBV4-1 combines with J gene TRBJ2-5, with TRBD1 matching over 9 bases. The CDR3 runs to 17 residues. In germline, CDR1 is MGHRA, CDR2 YSYEKL. The J segment lost 0 bases and the V segment lost 3 bases, leaving 8 bases of the junction unmatched. DNA of the CDR3: TGCGCCAGCAGCCATCTAATCGGGACAGGGAACCAAGAGACCCAGTACTTC. Translated, it gives CASSHLIGTGNQETQYF.

The chain couples TRBV6-5 to TRBJ2-1; possibly TRBD2 for D (5 bases). The germline CDR1 and CDR2 sequences are MNHEY and SVGAGI. The ends were cut back, 4 bases at V and 9 bases at J, with 16 bases in the middle. There are 14 residues in the CDR3. The CDR3, as DNA: TGTGCCAGCAGTTCCCAAGGCGAGGCGGGTGAGCAGTTCTTC. This codes for CASSSQGEAGEQFF.

With respect to this clone: Germline and junction disagree at one end, which may indicate a read error. This sequence joins TRBV9 and TRBJ2-2; 15 nucleotides agree with TRBD2. The V gene's germline CDR1 is SGDLS and CDR2 YYNGEE. The CDR3 length is 19 residues. CDR3 loop: CARSVDIGLAGGRTGELFF. CDR3 sequence (DNA): TGTGCCCGCAGCGTAGATATTGGACTAGCGGGGGGGCGAACCGGGGAGCTGTTTTTT.

This clone has just a few counts. The chain joins TRBV5-1 to TRBJ2-7; 8 bases map to TRBD2. J lost 5 bases, V lost 5 bases, and 18 bases had no gene match. Germline V gene data show CDR1 as SGHRS and CDR2 as YFSETQ. The CDR3 is made up of 17 amino acids. In DNA, the CDR3 is TGCGCCAGCAGTTCGGGAGTGACTAGCGTCGGTATGGACGAGCAGTACTTC. Amino acid sequence: CASSSGVTSVGMDEQYF.

The chain is built from TRBV9 and TRBJ1-1; perhaps TRBD1 as D (5 bases). Germline CDR1 and CDR2: SGDLS and YYNGEE. CDR3 size: 14 residues. V lost 0 bases and J lost 8, with 14 bases in between. CDR3 region: CASSVVSGASEAFF. In DNA, the CDR3 is TGTGCCAGCAGCGTAGTAAGCGGGGCCTCGGAAGCTTTCTTT.

The chain recombines TRBV6-5 with TRBJ2-3; tentative D call: TRBD1 (6 bases). The V end lost 0 bases, the J end lost 11 bases, and 15 bases lay between the germline ends. CDR1 is MNHEY and CDR2 is SVGAGI in the germline V gene. There are 14 residues in the CDR3. The DNA for the CDR3 is TGTGCCAGCAGTTACTCTCTGGACAGCCTTGGGCAGTATTTT. Encoded protein: CASSYSLDSLGQYF.

The chain recombines TRBV5-5 with TRBJ1-1, with D perhaps TRBD1 (5 bases). The CDR3 is 14 amino acids. Germline assignment: CDR1 SGHKS and CDR2 YYEKEE (reference sequence). Trimming took 4 bases from V and 1 from J, leaving 11 bases between them. This CDR3 is CASSNGQPNTEAFF. DNA of the CDR3: TGTGCCAGCAGCAACGGACAACCGAACACTGAAGCTTTCTTT.

This clone has only a few counts. The gene calls are TRBV6-5 and TRBJ1-1, with 8 bases lining up with TRBD1. V dropped 6 bases and J dropped 5; count of bases not matched to a gene: 11. This CDR3 is built from 15 residues. Germline CDR1 reads MNHEY; CDR2 reads SVGAGI. This chain's CDR3 is CASSRQGARGTEAFF. The CDR3 DNA reads TGTGCCAGCAGCCGGCAGGGGGCGCGAGGGACTGAAGCTTTCTTT.

The rearrangement uses TRBV7-8 and TRBJ1-1, with 8 bases matching TRBD1. Germline assignment: CDR1 SGHVS and CDR2 FQNEAQ. V lost 3 bases and J lost 3; bases outside the gene matches: 9. The CDR3 extends over 16 amino acids. In nucleotides, the CDR3 is TGTGCCAGCAGCTTGGATGCAGGGGGCGCGGACACTGAAGCTTTCTTT. It yields the protein CASSLDAGGADTEAFF. Full variable domain (remainder filled in from reference TRBV7-8 and TRBJ1-1): GAGVSQSPRYKVAKRGQDVALRCDPISGHVSLFWYQQALGQGPEFLTYFQNEAQLDKSGLPSDRFFAERPEGSVSTLKIQRTQQEDSAVYLCASSLDAGGADTEAFFGQGTRLTVV.

This clone was counted between two and nine times. The V gene is TRBV6-1, the J gene TRBJ2-7; tentative D call: TRBD2 (5 bases). The V gene's germline CDR1 is MNHNS and CDR2 SASEGT. The CDR3 has 15 residues. V was shortened by 5 bases and J by 2 bases, with 16 bases between the two germline ends. The CDR3 here is CASSLEEVGAYEQYF. For the CDR3, the DNA is TGTGCCAGCAGTTTAGAGGAGGTCGGGGCCTACGAGCAGTACTTC.

CDR3 in amino acids: CASSLPGQGSEKLFF. DNA for the CDR3: TGCGCCAGCAGCTTGCCGGGACAGGGTTCCGAAAAACTGTTTTTT. This chain connects TRBV5-1 to TRBJ1-4, with 9 positions matching TRBD1. This CDR3 is 15 amino acids long. Germline V lookup: CDR1 SGHRS, CDR2 YFSETQ. Unmatched junction bases numbered 6, after V lost 1 base and J lost 8 bases. Together with reference TRBV5-1 and TRBJ1-4, the CDR3 gives the full variable domain: KAGVTQTPRYLIKTRGQQVTLSCSPISGHRSVSWYQQTPGQGLQFLFEYFSETQRNKGNFPGRFSGRQFSNSRSEMNVSTLELGDSALYLCASSLPGQGSEKLFFGSGTQLSVL.

The V gene is TRBV4-1, the J gene TRBJ2-7, with TRBD1 identical over 11 bases. The CDR3 runs 16 residues. Germline V gives CDR1 MGHRA, CDR2 YSYEKL. The V and J ends lost 4 bases and 0 bases, in that order; junction bases with no gene match: 5. CDR3 nucleotides: TGCGCCAGCAGCCGCGGACAGGGGGCACCCTCCTACGAGCAGTACTTC. Translation gives CASSRGQGAPSYEQYF.

The rearrangement uses TRBV19 and TRBJ1-5; D might be TRBD1 (5 bases). CDR1 LNHDA and CDR2 SQIVND come from the germline V gene (reference sequence). The CDR3 length is 12 residues. With 9 bases removed from V and 1 base from J, the gap between germline ends came to 7 bases. The CDR3 reads CARPGSNQPQHF. CDR3 in DNA: TGTGCCAGACCAGGGAGCAATCAGCCCCAGCATTTT.

This rearrangement joins TRBV14 to TRBJ2-3; 10 bases are shared with TRBD2. CDR1 SGHDN and CDR2 FVKESK come from the germline V gene. Trimming took 0 bases from V and 4 from J; bases not matched to a gene: 10. The CDR3 has 18 amino acids. The CDR3 region is CASSQDIVGLAEADTQYF. DNA for the CDR3: TGTGCCAGCAGCCAAGACATCGTCGGACTAGCGGAAGCAGATACGCAGTATTTT.

The chain combines TRBV12-3 or TRBV12-4 with TRBJ2-4; D gene uncertain. The V gene lost 3 bases and the J gene lost 5 bases, with 5 bases spanning the gap. CDR3 length equals 12 residues. CDR3 nucleotides: TGTGCCAGCAGTTTTCCCGAAAACATTCAGTACTTC. As protein: CASSFPENIQYF.

The chain couples TRBV6-5 to TRBJ1-3; TRBD1 agrees at 8 bases. Per the germline V gene, CDR1 is MNHEY and CDR2 is SVGAGI. J gave up 4 bases and V 6 bases, and 5 bases lay outside the gene matches. The CDR3 contains 14 residues. The CDR3 loop reads CASSSRGRGNTIYF. The CDR3 nucleotides read TGTGCCAGCAGCTCCAGGGGGCGAGGAAACACCATATATTTT.

The rearrangement links TRBV25-1 to TRBJ1-6; TRBD1 is a possible D gene (5 bases). The CDR3 is made up of 17 amino acids. V dropped 6 bases and J dropped 0 bases, with 15 bases sitting between them. Per germline, CDR1 MGHDK and CDR2 SYGVNS. CDR3 nucleotides: TGTGCCAGCAGAACGGGGGGATTAAGCTCCTATAATTCACCCCTCCACTTT. It encodes CASRTGGLSSYNSPLHF.

The genes are TRBV6-6 and TRBJ1-1, with D unresolved. The CDR3 has 15 residues. The germline V and J ends were trimmed by 2 bases and 1 base, with 11 bases remaining between them. Germline V gene lookup returns CDR1 MNHNY and CDR2 SVGAGI (reference sequence). CDR3 DNA sequence: TGTGCCAGCAGTTACGATCCCCTCGGGAACACTGAAGCTTTCTTT. The encoded protein is CASSYDPLGNTEAFF.

The chain employs TRBV6-2 or TRBV6-3 and TRBJ2-7, with 9 bases lining up with TRBD1. Trimming at V came to 6 bases and at J to 6 bases, leaving 15 bases not matched to a gene. This CDR3 region has 16 residues. Germline V gene lookup returns CDR1 MNHEY and CDR2 SVGEGT. CDR3: CASRPRTGAARVEQYF. The CDR3 DNA reads TGTGCCAGCAGGCCTAGGACAGGGGCCGCAAGGGTCGAGCAGTACTTC.

The rearrangement uses TRBV7-3 and TRBJ2-1; 10 bases map to TRBD2. The germline V gene encodes CDR1 SGHTA and CDR2 FQGTGA. CDR3 length: 17 residues. V lost 4 bases to trimming and J lost 2 bases; unmatched junction nucleotides: 8. CDR3 nucleotide sequence: TGTGCCAGCAGCTCCTTCAAGCGGGGGGGCCCCTACAATGAGCAGTTCTTC. This translates into CASSSFKRGGPYNEQFF.

The chain carries TRBV6-1 and TRBJ2-1; TRBD2 aligns across 10 bases. Germline assignment: CDR1 MNHNS and CDR2 SASEGT. V gave up 2 bases and J gave up 10 bases; unmatched junction bases: 11. The CDR3 loop spans 16 amino acids. CDR3 sequence reads: CASSETSGATWGEQFF. The CDR3 DNA follows: TGTGCCAGCAGTGAAACTAGCGGGGCAACCTGGGGCGAGCAGTTCTTC.

The chain joins TRBV4-1 to TRBJ2-6; D not certain. The V and J ends lost 2 bases and 0 bases respectively, with 11 bases between them. This CDR3 contains 17 residues. Germline assignment: CDR1 MGHRA and CDR2 YSYEKL. The CDR3 protein is CASSQLSLISGANVLTF. DNA of the CDR3: TGCGCCAGCAGCCAACTCAGTCTCATCTCTGGGGCCAACGTCCTGACTTTC.

CDR3 region: CASSPSWQGSSYEQYF. As DNA, the CDR3 is TGTGCCAGCAGTCCCTCCTGGCAGGGCAGCTCCTACGAGCAGTACTTC. V usage is TRBV27 and J usage is TRBJ2-7, with D possibly matching TRBD1 (5 bases). The CDR3 loop spans 16 amino acids. Germline loops: CDR1 MNHEY, CDR2 SMNVEV (reference sequence). Trimming took off 5 bases at V and 0 bases at J, with 17 bases between the two ends.

The chain links TRBV2 to TRBJ1-1; tentatively, D is TRBD1 (6 bases). The CDR3 is 14 residues long. Looked up from germline, CDR1 is SNHLY and CDR2 is FYNNEI. Trimming cost V 0 bases and J 11 bases, with 16 bases left between them. The CDR3, as DNA: TGTGCCAGCAGTGAAGCGCGGGGAGGGGGGAACGCTTTCTTT. The encoded protein is CASSEARGGGNAFF.